This paragraph reports one TCR beta chain. Its antigen is currently unknown. These data come from a study of identical twins. General study points: Insertions were fewer in abundant cord blood beta clonotypes, whereas memory repertoires showed none of this pattern. Zero-insertion analyses might be partly confounded by invariant T cells like MAIT and iNKT. Monozygotic twin pairs showed more out-of-frame TCR alpha sharing than models estimated.

Germline loops: CDR1 SGHVS, CDR2 FQNEAQ. The CDR3 has 20 amino acids. V was shortened by 0 bases and J by 10 bases, with 31 bases between the two germline ends. TCRdb fed the 5' RACE reads into MiXCR, producing one record per CDR3 protein. The table includes 1.5 million to 2 million distinct CDR3 sequences, more than 30% detected once. The J gene is TRBJ2-1, the V gene TRBV7-8, with TRBD2 as a possible D gene (6 bases). The sequence came from a newborn girl in good health. Sample: cord blood. In DNA form, the CDR3 reads TGTGCCAGCAGCTTAGCGTTTTGGGGGGAGACGGCTAAGGTGTTATTGGAGCAGTTCTTC. It specifies CASSLAFWGETAKVLLEQFF.